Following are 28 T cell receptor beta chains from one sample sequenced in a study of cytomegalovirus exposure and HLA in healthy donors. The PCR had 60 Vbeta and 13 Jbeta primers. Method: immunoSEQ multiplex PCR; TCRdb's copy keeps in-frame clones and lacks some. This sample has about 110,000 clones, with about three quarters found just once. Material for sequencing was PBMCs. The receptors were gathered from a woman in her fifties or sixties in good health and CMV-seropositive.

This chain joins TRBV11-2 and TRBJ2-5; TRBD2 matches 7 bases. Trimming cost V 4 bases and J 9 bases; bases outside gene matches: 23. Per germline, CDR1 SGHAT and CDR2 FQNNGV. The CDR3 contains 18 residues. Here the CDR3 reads CASSSGRVGSPVEFAQYF. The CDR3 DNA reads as TGTGCCAGCAGCTCTGGGAGGGTTGGATCGCCTGTTGAATTTGCCCAGTACTTC. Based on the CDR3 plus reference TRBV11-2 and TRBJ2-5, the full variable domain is EAGVAQSPRYKIIEKRQSVAFWCNPISGHATLYWYQQILGQGPKLLIQFQNNGVVDDSQLPKDRFSAERLKGVDSTLKIQPAKLEDSAVYLCASSSGRVGSPVEFAQYFGPGTRLLVL.

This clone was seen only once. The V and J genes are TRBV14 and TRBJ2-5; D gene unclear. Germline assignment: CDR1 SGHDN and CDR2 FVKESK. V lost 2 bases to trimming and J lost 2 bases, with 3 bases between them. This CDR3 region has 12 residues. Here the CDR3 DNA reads TGTGCCAGCAGCCAACTACAAGAGACCCAGTACTTC. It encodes CASSQLQETQYF.

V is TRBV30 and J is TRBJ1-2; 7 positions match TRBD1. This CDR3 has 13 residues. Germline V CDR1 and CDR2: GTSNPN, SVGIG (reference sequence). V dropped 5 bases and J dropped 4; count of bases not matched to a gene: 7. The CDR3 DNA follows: TGTGCCTGGGGGGGACAGTCGAGCTATGGCTACACCTTC. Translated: CAWGGQSSYGYTF.

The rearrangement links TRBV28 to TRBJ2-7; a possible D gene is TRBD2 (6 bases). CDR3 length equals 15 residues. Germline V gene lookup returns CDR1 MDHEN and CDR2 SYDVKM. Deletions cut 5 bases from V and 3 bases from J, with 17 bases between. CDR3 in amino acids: CASSTSGWRVYEQYF. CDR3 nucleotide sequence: TGTGCCAGCAGTACCTCAGGGTGGAGGGTCTACGAGCAGTACTTC.

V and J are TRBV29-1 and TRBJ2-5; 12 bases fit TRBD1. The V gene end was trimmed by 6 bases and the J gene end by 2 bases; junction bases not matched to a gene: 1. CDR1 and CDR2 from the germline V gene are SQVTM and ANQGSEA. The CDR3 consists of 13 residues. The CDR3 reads CSVGQGAQETQYF. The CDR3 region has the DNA TGCAGCGTGGGACAGGGGGCTCAAGAGACCCAGTACTTC.

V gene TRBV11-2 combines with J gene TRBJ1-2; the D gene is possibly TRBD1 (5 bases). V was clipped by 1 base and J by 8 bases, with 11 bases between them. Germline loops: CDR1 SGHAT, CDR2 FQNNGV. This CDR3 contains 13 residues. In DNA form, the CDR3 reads TGTGCCAGCAGCTTAGTTTTCGGGGGGGGCTACACCTTC. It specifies CASSLVFGGGYTF.

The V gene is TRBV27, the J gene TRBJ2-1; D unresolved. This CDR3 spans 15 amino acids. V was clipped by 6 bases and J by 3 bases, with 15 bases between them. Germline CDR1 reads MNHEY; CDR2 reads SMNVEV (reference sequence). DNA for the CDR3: TGTGCCAGCAGGACGTCTATTCGGGTCTACAATGAGCAGTTCTTC. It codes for CASRTSIRVYNEQFF.

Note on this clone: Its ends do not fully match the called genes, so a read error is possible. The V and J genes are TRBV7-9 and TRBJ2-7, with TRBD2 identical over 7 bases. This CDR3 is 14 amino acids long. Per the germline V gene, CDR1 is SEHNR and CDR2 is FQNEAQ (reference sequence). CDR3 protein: CSSSGTAVTYEQYF. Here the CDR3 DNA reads TGTTCCAGCAGCGGGACTGCGGTCACCTACGAGCAGTACTTC.

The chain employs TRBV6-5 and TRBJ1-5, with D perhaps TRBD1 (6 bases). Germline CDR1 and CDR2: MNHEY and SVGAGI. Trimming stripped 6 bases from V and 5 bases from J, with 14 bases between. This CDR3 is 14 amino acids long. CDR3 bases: TGTGCCAGCAGCTGGACAGCGGGGGATCAGCCCCAGCATTTT. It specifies CASSWTAGDQPQHF.

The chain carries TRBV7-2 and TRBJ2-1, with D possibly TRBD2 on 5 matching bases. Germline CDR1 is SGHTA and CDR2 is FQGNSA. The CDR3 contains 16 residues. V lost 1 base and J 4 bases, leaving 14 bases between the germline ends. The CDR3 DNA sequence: TGTGCCAGCAGCTTAGGCGGGTCCCCTGATTACAATGAGCAGTTCTTC. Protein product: CASSLGGSPDYNEQFF.

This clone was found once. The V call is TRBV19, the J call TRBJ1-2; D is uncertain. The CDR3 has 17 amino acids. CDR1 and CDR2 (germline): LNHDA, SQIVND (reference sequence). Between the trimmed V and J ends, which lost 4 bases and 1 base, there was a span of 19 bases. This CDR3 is CASSTAGKLQINYGYTF. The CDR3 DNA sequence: TGTGCCAGTAGTACGGCGGGGAAGCTCCAGATTAACTATGGCTACACCTTC.

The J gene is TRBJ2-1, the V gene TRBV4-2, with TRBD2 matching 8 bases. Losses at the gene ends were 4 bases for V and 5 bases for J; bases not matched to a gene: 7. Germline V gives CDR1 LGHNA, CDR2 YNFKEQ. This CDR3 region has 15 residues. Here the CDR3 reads CASSPGGNSNNEQFF. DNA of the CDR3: TGTGCCAGCAGCCCGGGAGGGAATTCTAACAATGAGCAGTTCTTC.

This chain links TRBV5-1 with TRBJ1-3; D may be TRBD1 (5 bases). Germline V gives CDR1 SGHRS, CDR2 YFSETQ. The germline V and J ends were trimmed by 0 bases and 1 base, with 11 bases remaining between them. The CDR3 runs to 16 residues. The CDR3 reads CASSLGPTGSGNTIYF. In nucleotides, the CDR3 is TGCGCCAGCAGCTTGGGACCTACAGGATCTGGAAACACCATATATTTT.

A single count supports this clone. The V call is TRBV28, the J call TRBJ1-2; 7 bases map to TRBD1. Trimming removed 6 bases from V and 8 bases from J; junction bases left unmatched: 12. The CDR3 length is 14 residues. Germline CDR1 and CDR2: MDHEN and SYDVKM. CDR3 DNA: TGTGCCAGCAGCTACCAGGGGGTTCGTGAGGGCTACACCTTC. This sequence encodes CASSYQGVREGYTF.

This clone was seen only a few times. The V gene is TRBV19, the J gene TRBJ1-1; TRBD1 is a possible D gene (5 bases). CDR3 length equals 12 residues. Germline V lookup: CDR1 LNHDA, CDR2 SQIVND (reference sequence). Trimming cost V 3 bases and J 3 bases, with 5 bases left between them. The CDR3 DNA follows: TGTGCCAGTAGTATCAGGGACACTGAAGCTTTCTTT. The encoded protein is CASSIRDTEAFF. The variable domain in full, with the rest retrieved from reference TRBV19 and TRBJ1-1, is DGGITQSPKYLFRKEGQNVTLSCEQNLNHDAMYWYRQDPGQGLRLIYYSQIVNDFQKGDIAEGYSVSREKKESFPLTVTSAQKNPTAFYLCASSIRDTEAFFGQGTRLTVV.

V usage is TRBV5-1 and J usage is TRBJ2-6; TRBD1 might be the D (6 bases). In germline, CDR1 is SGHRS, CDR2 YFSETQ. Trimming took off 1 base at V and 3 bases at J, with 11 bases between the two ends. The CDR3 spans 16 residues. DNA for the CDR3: TGCGCCAGCAGCTTGACAGGGTCCGATGGGGCCAACGTCCTGACTTTC. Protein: CASSLTGSDGANVLTF. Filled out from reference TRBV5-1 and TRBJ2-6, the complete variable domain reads KAGVTQTPRYLIKTRGQQVTLSCSPISGHRSVSWYQQTPGQGLQFLFEYFSETQRNKGNFPGRFSGRQFSNSRSEMNVSTLELGDSALYLCASSLTGSDGANVLTFGAGSRLTVL.

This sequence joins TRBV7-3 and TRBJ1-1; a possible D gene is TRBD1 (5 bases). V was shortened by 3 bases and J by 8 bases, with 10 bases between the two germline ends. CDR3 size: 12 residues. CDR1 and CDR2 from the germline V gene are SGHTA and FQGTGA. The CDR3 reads CASSFGGAEAFF. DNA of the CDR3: TGTGCCAGCAGCTTCGGAGGGGCCGAAGCTTTCTTT.

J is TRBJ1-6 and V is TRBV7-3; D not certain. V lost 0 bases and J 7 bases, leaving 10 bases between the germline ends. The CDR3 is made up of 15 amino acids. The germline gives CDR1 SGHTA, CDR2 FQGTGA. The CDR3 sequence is CASSLTRDLNSPLHF. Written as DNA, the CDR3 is TGTGCCAGCAGCTTAACTCGGGATCTCAATTCACCCCTCCACTTT.

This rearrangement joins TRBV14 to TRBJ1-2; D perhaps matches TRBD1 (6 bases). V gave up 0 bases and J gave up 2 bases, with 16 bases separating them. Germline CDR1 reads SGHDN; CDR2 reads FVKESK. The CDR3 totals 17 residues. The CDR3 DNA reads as TGTGCCAGCAGCCAAGATTATACAGGGAATGTGAACTATGGCTACACCTTC. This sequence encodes CASSQDYTGNVNYGYTF.

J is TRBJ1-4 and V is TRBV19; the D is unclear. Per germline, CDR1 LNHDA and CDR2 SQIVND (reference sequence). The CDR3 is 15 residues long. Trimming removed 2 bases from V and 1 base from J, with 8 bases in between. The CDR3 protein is CASSISRRTNEKLFF. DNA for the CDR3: TGTGCCAGTAGTATAAGCAGGCGAACTAATGAAAAACTGTTTTTT.

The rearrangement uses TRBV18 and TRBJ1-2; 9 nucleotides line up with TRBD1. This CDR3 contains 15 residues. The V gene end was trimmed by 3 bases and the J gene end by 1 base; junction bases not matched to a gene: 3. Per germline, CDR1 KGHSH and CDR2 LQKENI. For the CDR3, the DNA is TGTGCCAGCTCACCGACAGGGGGGAGTAACTATGGCTACACCTTC. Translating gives CASSPTGGSNYGYTF.

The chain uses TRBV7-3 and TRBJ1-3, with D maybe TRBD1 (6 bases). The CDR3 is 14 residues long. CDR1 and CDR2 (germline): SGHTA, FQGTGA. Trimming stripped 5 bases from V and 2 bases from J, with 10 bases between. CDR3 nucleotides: TGTGCCAGCAGCCCTCAGGGGACTGGAAACACCATATATTTT. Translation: CASSPQGTGNTIYF.

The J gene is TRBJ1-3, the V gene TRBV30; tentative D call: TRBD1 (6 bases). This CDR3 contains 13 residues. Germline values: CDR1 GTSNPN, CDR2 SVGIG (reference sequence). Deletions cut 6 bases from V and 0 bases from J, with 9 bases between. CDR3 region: CACRGRSGNTIYF. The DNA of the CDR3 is TGTGCCTGCAGGGGCCGCTCTGGAAACACCATATATTTT.

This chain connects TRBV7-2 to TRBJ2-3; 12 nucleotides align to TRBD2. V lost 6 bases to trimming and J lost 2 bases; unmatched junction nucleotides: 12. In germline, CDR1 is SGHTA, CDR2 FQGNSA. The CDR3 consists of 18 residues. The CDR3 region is CASSHSVGLAGFTDTQYF. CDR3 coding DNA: TGTGCCAGCAGTCATAGCGTTGGACTAGCGGGATTCACAGATACGCAGTATTTT.

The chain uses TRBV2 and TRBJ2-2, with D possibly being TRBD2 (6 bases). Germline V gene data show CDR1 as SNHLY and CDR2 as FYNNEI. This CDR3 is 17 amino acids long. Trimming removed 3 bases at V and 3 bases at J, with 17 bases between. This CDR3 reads CASSEDRLVKYTGELFF. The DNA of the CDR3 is TGTGCCAGCAGTGAGGATAGACTAGTCAAGTACACCGGGGAGCTGTTTTTT.

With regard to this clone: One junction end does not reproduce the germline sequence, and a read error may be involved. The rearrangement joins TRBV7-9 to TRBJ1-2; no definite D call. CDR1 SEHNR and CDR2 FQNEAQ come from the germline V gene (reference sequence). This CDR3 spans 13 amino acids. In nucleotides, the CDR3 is TGTTCCAGCAGCCGTTCGGGAGGGCCAGGCTACACCTTC. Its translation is CSSSRSGGPGYTF.

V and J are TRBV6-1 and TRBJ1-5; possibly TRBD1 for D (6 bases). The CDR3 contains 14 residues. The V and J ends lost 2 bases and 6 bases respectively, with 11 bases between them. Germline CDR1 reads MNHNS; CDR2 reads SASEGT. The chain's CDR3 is CASSERQVSQPQHF. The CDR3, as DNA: TGTGCCAGCAGTGAAAGACAGGTCAGTCAGCCCCAGCATTTT.

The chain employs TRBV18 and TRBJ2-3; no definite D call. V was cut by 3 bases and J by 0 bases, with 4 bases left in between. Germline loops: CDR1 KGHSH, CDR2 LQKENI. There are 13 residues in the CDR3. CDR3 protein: CASSPSSTDTQYF. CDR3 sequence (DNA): TGTGCCAGCTCACCTTCTAGCACAGATACGCAGTATTTT.